Many counts were recorded for the clone carrying this TCR beta chain. This sample is drawn from a study of T-cell reconstitution after alpha-beta-depleted transplantation in children. Preparing the TCRbeta library involved the use of unique molecular identifiers. TCRdb re-called the PCR reads through MiXCR, storing one row per CDR3 protein. This table holds roughly 220,000 distinct CDR3 sequences, approximately 12% found once. The sequencing here drew on PBMCs from the stem cell graft donor, taken from the stem cell graft. The receptor's source is a human donor who donated a stem cell graft to a child with acute lymphoblastic leukemia.

The CDR3 loop reads CSARDSASSYNEQFF. In nucleotides, the CDR3 is TGCAGTGCTAGAGATAGCGCGAGCTCCTACAATGAGCAGTTCTTC. The gene calls are TRBV20-1 and TRBJ2-1, with a weak D call TRBD2 (5 bases). The CDR3 spans 15 residues. V lost 0 bases to trimming and J lost 0 bases, with 9 bases between them. Germline-derived CDR1 and CDR2 are DFQATT and SNEGSKA (reference sequence).